These T cell receptor beta chains were read from a single sample in a study of blood T cell repertoires in COVID-19. The repertoire was sequenced with immunoSEQ multiplex PCR; TCRdb's copy has only in-frame clones and lacks some. This table has about 220,000 clones, less than 85% appearing once. The material sequenced was peripheral blood. These receptor sequences come from a woman aged 80 or over with acute or convalescent COVID-19. Both conserved end residues are part of each CDR3. The D gene is left open where the match is weak. Clone size, where shown, is once, few, many, or a class for clones that have expanded.

V gene,CDR3 length,D gene,J gene,clone size,CDR3 DNA,CDR3 protein
TRBV29-1,13,.,TRBJ1-1,.,TGCAGCGTTGCTGCAGGGGATTTTACTGAAGCTTTCTTT,CSVAAGDFTEAFF
TRBV28,15,.,TRBJ1-2,.,TGTGCCAGCAGTTTAAACAGGCAGGGCGACTATGGCTACACCTTC,CASSLNRQGDYGYTF
TRBV25-1,14,.,TRBJ2-4,.,TGTGCCAGCAGTGAATATGAGGGAGTGGACATTCAGTACTTC,CASSEYEGVDIQYF
TRBV5-6,12,.,TRBJ1-2,.,TGTGCCAGCACGGCAGGGTGGTATGGCTACACCTTC,CASTAGWYGYTF
TRBV7-2,16,.,TRBJ2-3,.,TGTGCCAGCAGCCCCCCGACACGGGGGAGAACAGATACGCAGTATTTT,CASSPPTRGRTDTQYF
TRBV5-6,14,.,TRBJ1-2,.,TGTGCCAGCAGCTGGGGGGACGGTGCCTATGGCTACACCTTC,CASSWGDGAYGYTF
TRBV9,15,TRBD1,TRBJ1-2,.,TGTGCCAGCAGCGTAGCCCGGGAGGGGGCGTTCGGCTACACCTTC,CASSVAREGAFGYTF
TRBV6-5,13,.,TRBJ2-3,.,TGTGCCAGCAGTTTCAGGGACACAGATACGCAGTATTTT,CASSFRDTDTQYF
TRBV27,15,TRBD1,TRBJ2-1,.,TGTGCCAGCAGTTTCGACAGGGGGTCCTACAATGAGCAGTTCTTC,CASSFDRGSYNEQFF
TRBV5-1,15,TRBD1,TRBJ2-3,few,TGCGCCAGCAGCTTGGAAGGGGGCTCCACAGATACGCAGTATTTT,CASSLEGGSTDTQYF